The 5 T cell receptor beta chains listed next were all sequenced from one sample in a study of T cell responses to AZD1222 COVID-19 vaccine. Generated by immunoSEQ multiplex PCR, the TCRdb table keeps only in-frame clones and is missing some. Of 140,000 to 150,000 clones listed, roughly 89% are singletons. Sequenced here: peripheral blood, sampled on day 0 of AZD1222 vaccination. The source of these receptors is an adult in good health.

This chain links TRBV9 with TRBJ1-5, with D perhaps TRBD1 (5 bases). CDR3 size: 15 residues. Germline loops: CDR1 SGDLS, CDR2 YYNGEE. V lost 2 bases to trimming and J lost 3 bases, with 12 bases between them. In DNA form, the CDR3 reads TGTGCCAGCAGCGTCACCGGGACGGCCAATCAGCCCCAGCATTTT. Residues: CASSVTGTANQPQHF.

J is TRBJ2-4 and V is TRBV13, with a possible D match to TRBD2 (6 bases). Trimming took 6 bases from V and 4 from J, leaving 16 bases between them. Germline V gene sequence: CDR1 PRHDT, CDR2 FYEKMQ (reference sequence). The CDR3 extends over 15 amino acids. Here the CDR3 reads CASSSWMEGKNIQYF. CDR3 bases: TGTGCCAGCAGTTCCTGGATGGAGGGGAAAAACATTCAGTACTTC.

This chain joins TRBV5-4 and TRBJ2-7; weak D call: TRBD1 (6 bases). The CDR3 is 13 residues long. The V end lost 5 bases, the J end lost 1 base, and 10 bases lay between the germline ends. CDR1 SGHNT and CDR2 YYREEE come from the germline V gene (reference sequence). CDR3 sequence: CASRSRGSYEQYF. In DNA, the CDR3 is TGTGCCAGCAGGTCAAGGGGGTCCTACGAGCAGTACTTC.

The V and J genes are TRBV29-1 and TRBJ2-1, with 11 positions matching TRBD2. The germline gives CDR1 SQVTM, CDR2 ANQGSEA. With V trimmed by 6 bases and J by 8 bases, 12 bases remained unmatched. CDR3 length: 15 amino acids. The chain's CDR3 is CSVRLAGQSEDEQFF. CDR3 DNA: TGCAGCGTCAGACTAGCGGGACAAAGTGAGGATGAGCAGTTCTTC.

The chain is built from TRBV3-1 (or the pseudogene TRBV3-2) and TRBJ2-1, with 13 bases fitting TRBD2. The ends lost 4 bases at V and 9 bases at J; junction bases unmatched: 6. The germline CDR1 and CDR2 sequences are LGHDT and YNNKEL (reference sequence). CDR3 length: 15 amino acids. The CDR3 reads CASSPLAGGPGEQFF. CDR3 sequence (DNA): TGTGCCAGCAGCCCACTAGCGGGAGGGCCGGGTGAGCAGTTCTTC.